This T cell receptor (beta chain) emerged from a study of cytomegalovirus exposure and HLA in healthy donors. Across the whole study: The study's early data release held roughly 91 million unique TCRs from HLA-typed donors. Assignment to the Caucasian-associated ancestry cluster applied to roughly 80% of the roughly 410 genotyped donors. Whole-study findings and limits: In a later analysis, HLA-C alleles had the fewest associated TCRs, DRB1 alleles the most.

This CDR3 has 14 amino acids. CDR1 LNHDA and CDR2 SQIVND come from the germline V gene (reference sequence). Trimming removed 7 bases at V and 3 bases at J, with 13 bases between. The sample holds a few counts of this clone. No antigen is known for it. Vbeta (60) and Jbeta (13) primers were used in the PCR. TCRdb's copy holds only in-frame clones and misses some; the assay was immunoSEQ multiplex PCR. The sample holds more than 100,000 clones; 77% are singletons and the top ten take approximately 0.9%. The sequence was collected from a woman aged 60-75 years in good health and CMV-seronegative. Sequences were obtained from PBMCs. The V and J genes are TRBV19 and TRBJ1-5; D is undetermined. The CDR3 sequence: CASTLRGINQPQHF. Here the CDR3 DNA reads TGTGCCAGTACCCTCCGAGGAATCAATCAGCCCCAGCATTTT.